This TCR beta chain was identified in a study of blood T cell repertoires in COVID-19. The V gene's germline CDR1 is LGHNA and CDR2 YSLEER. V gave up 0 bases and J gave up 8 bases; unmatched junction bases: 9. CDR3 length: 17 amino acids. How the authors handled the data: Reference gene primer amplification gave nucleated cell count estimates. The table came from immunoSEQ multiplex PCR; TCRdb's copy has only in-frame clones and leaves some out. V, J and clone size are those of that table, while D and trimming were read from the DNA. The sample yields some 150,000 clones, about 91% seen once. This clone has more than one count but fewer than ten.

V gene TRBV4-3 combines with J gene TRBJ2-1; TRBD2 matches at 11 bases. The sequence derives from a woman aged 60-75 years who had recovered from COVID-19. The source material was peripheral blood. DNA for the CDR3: TGCGCCAGCAGCCAAGACCCCAATAGCGGGGGGGCCCATGAGCAGTTCTTC. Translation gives CASSQDPNSGGAHEQFF.